This T cell receptor (beta chain) was sequenced during a study of spatial heterogeneity in lung cancer. Turning to the study itself: Samples came from roughly 70 TRACERx patients with untreated early-stage lung cancer.

Each CDR3 protein gets one entry after TCRdb re-called the 5' RACE reads with MiXCR. The sample comprises around 110,000 distinct CDR3 sequences, 12% of which are singletons, and approximately 16% rests with the top ten. Time point described: blood at routine non-recurrence follow-up after resection. Unsorted whole RNA of tumor, nontumor lung or frozen PBMC was sequenced. CDR1 and CDR2 (germline): ENHRY, SYGVKD. Trimming removed 4 bases from V and 5 bases from J, with 12 bases in between. The CDR3 length is 13 residues. The J gene is TRBJ2-7, the V gene TRBV10-3; a possible D gene is TRBD1 (6 bases). The sequencing here drew on PBMCs, taken at follow-up. This clonotype originated in a male donor with early-stage non-small cell lung cancer. The CDR3 DNA reads TGTGCCATCAGTGTAGGGGGAACCAACGAGCAGTACTTC. Amino acids: CAISVGGTNEQYF.